Each of the 6 T cell receptor beta chains below was sequenced from the same sample in a study of T cell repertoires in ileal Crohn's disease. Here immunoSEQ multiplex PCR was the method, and the copy in TCRdb shows in-frame clones only, minus some. The sample carries more than 15,000 clones, around 60% recorded once. Material: ileal tissue. All receptors derive from an adult with Crohn's disease.

This chain connects TRBV28 to TRBJ2-6; D might be TRBD1 (6 bases). Between the trimmed V and J ends, which lost 6 bases and 0 bases, there was a span of 9 bases. The germline V gene has CDR1 MDHEN and CDR2 SYDVKM. The CDR3 consists of 15 residues. CDR3 DNA: TGTGCCAGCAGGGGGGCCTCCTCTGGGGCCAACGTCCTGACTTTC. It translates to CASRGASSGANVLTF.

This sequence joins TRBV5-1 and TRBJ2-3; 10 bases line up with TRBD2. Germline lookup yields CDR1 SGHRS and CDR2 YFSETQ. Unmatched junction bases numbered 3, after V lost 1 base and J lost 1 base. This CDR3 has 16 amino acids. CDR3 coding DNA: TGCGCCAGCAGCTTGACCGGGACTAGCGGCACAGATACGCAGTATTTT. Translating gives CASSLTGTSGTDTQYF.

The CDR3 here is CASSRQRGPDNEQFF. DNA of the CDR3: TGCGCCAGCAGTCGGCAGCGAGGGCCCGACAATGAGCAGTTCTTC. This chain joins TRBV5-1 and TRBJ2-1, with D possibly being TRBD2 (5 bases). V lost 5 bases and J lost 5, with 17 bases in between. This CDR3 comprises 15 residues. Germline V CDR1 and CDR2: SGHRS, YFSETQ. The full variable domain, completed using reference TRBV5-1 and TRBJ2-1, is KAGVTQTPRYLIKTRGQQVTLSCSPISGHRSVSWYQQTPGQGLQFLFEYFSETQRNKGNFPGRFSGRQFSNSRSEMNVSTLELGDSALYLCASSRQRGPDNEQFFGPGTRLTVL.

This clone was seen a single time. The rearrangement joins TRBV6-5 to TRBJ1-2; tentatively, D is TRBD1 (5 bases). The CDR3 is 15 residues long. Germline V CDR1 and CDR2: MNHEY, SVGAGI. The ends were cut back, 5 bases at V and 2 bases at J, with 15 bases in the middle. In DNA form, the CDR3 reads TGTGCCAGCAGTAAGACACAGGCCAGAAACTATGGCTACACCTTC. This gives the protein CASSKTQARNYGYTF.

The sample holds a few counts of this clone. The rearrangement uses TRBV4-2 and TRBJ2-2; 9 bases map to TRBD2. The CDR3 is 16 amino acids. V was pared by 1 base and J by 7 bases, with 7 bases of the junction left unmatched. CDR1 and CDR2 (germline): LGHNA, YNFKEQ. The DNA of the CDR3 is TGTGCCAGCAGCCAAGGCGCGGGAGGGCCGGACGGGGAGCTGTTTTTT. Translated: CASSQGAGGPDGELFF.

V and J are TRBV5-1 and TRBJ1-1, with 10 bases identical to TRBD1. The CDR3 contains 16 residues. The junction had 7 bases not matched to a gene; V was cut back by 0 bases and J by 5 bases. Germline V gene data show CDR1 as SGHRS and CDR2 as YFSETQ. The DNA of the CDR3 is TGCGCCAGCAGCTTGGCGGGGACAGGGGTTGTAACTGAAGCTTTCTTT. Its translation: CASSLAGTGVVTEAFF. The variable domain in full, with the rest retrieved from reference TRBV5-1 and TRBJ1-1, is KAGVTQTPRYLIKTRGQQVTLSCSPISGHRSVSWYQQTPGQGLQFLFEYFSETQRNKGNFPGRFSGRQFSNSRSEMNVSTLELGDSALYLCASSLAGTGVVTEAFFGQGTRLTVV.